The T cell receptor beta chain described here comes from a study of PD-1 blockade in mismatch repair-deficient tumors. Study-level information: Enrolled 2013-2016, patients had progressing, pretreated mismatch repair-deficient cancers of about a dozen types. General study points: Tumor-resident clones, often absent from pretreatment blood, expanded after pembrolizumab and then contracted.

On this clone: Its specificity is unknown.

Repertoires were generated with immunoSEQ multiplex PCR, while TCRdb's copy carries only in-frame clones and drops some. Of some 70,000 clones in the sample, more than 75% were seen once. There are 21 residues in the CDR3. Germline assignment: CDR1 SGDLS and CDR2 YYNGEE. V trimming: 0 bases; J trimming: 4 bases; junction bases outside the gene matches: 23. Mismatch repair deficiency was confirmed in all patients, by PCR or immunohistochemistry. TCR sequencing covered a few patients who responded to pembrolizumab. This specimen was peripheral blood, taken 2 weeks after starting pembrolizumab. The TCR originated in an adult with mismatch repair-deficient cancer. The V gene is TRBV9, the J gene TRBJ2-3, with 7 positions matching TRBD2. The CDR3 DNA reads TGTGCCAGCAGCGTAGTACTCCCCCAGTTACGTGGGAGGGCCGGAGCAGATACGCAGTATTTT. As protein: CASSVVLPQLRGRAGADTQYF.